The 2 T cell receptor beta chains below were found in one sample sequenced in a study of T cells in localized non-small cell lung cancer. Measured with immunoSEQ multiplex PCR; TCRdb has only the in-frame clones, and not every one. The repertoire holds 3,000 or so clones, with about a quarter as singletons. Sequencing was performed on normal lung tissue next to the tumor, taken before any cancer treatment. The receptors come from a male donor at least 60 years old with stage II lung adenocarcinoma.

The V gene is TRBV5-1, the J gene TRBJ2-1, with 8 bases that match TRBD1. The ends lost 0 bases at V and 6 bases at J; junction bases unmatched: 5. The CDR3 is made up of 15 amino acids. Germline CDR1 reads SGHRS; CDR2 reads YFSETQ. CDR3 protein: CASSLGGTGFNEQFF. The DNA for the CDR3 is TGCGCCAGCAGCTTGGGCGGGACAGGTTTCAATGAGCAGTTCTTC.

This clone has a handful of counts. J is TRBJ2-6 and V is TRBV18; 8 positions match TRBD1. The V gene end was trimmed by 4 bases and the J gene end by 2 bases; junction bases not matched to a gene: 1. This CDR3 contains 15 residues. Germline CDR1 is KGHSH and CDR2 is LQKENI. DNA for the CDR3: TGTGCCAGCTCACAGACAGGGGCTGGGGCCAACGTCCTGACTTTC. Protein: CASSQTGAGANVLTF.